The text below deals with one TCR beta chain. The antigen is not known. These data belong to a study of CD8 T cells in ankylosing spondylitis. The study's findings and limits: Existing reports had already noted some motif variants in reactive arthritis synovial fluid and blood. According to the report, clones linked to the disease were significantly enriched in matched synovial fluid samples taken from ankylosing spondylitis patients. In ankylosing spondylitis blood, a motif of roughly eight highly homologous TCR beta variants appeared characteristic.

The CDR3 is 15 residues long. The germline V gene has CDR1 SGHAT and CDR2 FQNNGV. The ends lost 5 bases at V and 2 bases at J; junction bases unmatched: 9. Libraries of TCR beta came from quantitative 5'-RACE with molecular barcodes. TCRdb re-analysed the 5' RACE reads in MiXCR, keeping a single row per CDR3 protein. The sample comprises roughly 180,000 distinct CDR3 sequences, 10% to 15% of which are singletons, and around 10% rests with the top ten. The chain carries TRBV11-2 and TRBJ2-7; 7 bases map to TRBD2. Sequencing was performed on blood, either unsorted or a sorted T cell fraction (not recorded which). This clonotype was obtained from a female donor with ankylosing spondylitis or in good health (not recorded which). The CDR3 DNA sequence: TGTGCCAGCAGCCCGCACTCCGGGACTACCTACGAGCAGTACTTC. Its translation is CASSPHSGTTYEQYF.